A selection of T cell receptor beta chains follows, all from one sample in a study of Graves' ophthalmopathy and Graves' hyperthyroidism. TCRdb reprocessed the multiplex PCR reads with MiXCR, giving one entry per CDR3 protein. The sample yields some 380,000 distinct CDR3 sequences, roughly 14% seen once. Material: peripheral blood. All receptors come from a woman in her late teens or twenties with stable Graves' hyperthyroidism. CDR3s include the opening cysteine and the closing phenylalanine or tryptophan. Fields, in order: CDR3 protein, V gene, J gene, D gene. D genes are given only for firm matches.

CDR3: CASSLGGLNYEQYF
V: TRBV5-1
J: TRBJ2-7
D: NA

CDR3: CAISESSERDIQYF
V: TRBV10-3
J: TRBJ2-4
D: NA

CDR3: CASSIETTQRDTEAFF
V: TRBV19
J: TRBJ1-1
D: NA

CDR3: CASSEGPNTQETQYF
V: TRBV6-1
J: TRBJ2-5
D: NA

CDR3: CAISDDSGYEQYF
V: TRBV10-3
J: TRBJ2-7
D: NA

CDR3: CASSLLTQTYEQYF
V: TRBV5-1
J: TRBJ2-7
D: NA

CDR3: CSVDGSPNYGYTF
V: TRBV29-1
J: TRBJ1-2
D: NA

CDR3: CATLPTGRVTEAFF
V: TRBV6-1
J: TRBJ1-1
D: NA

CDR3: CASSLRGDRSPLHF
V: TRBV7-2
J: TRBJ1-6
D: NA

CDR3: CASSTGTRSYEQYF
V: TRBV28
J: TRBJ2-7
D: NA

CDR3: CASSSGLETSKQYF
V: TRBV2
J: TRBJ2-7
D: TRBD2

CDR3: CATSAPGRSGANVLTF
V: TRBV24-1
J: TRBJ2-6
D: NA

CDR3: CASSPGGVRGQRGANVLTF
V: TRBV4-2
J: TRBJ2-6
D: NA

CDR3: CASRNGTGDLFNYGYTF
V: TRBV13
J: TRBJ1-2
D: TRBD1

CDR3: CSARPRWGLSSYNSPLHF
V: TRBV20-1
J: TRBJ1-6
D: NA

CDR3: CASSPDRGSAKNIQYF
V: TRBV12-3/TRBV12-4
J: TRBJ2-4
D: TRBD1

CDR3: CASSQGTGGGYTF
V: TRBV3-1
J: TRBJ1-2
D: NA

CDR3: CASSQDRGRKETQYF
V: TRBV3-1
J: TRBJ2-5
D: NA

CDR3: CAIRLAGDIQETQYF
V: TRBV10-3
J: TRBJ2-5
D: TRBD2

CDR3: CASSFLVPRLYGYTF
V: TRBV12-3/TRBV12-4
J: TRBJ1-2
D: NA

CDR3: CAGSLSDQGRAQPQHF
V: TRBV11-1
J: TRBJ1-5
D: NA

CDR3: CASRGYREKVYGYTF
V: TRBV19
J: TRBJ1-2
D: NA

CDR3: CASSQGGGSDQPQHF
V: TRBV3-1
J: TRBJ1-5
D: TRBD1

CDR3: CASSQRPTGGNAEAFF
V: TRBV14
J: TRBJ1-1
D: NA

CDR3: CASSYSMGAGFQETQYF
V: TRBV6-5
J: TRBJ2-5
D: NA

CDR3: CASSSVYRETQYF
V: TRBV7-2
J: TRBJ2-5
D: NA

CDR3: CASSLATGAASEQYF
V: TRBV5-1
J: TRBJ2-7
D: TRBD1

CDR3: CASSYSYRGANVLTF
V: TRBV6-5
J: TRBJ2-6
D: NA

CDR3: CASSKDRGIQETQYF
V: TRBV11-2
J: TRBJ2-5
D: TRBD1

CDR3: CASSMSGTGGVAEAFF
V: TRBV19
J: TRBJ1-1
D: TRBD1

CDR3: CASRPPWTGGTGELFF
V: TRBV12-3/TRBV12-4
J: TRBJ2-2
D: TRBD1

CDR3: CASGQVDGYTF
V: TRBV6-1
J: TRBJ1-2
D: NA

CDR3: CASSSGTISGNTIYF
V: TRBV28
J: TRBJ1-3
D: NA

CDR3: CASTEGRSYYGYTF
V: TRBV6-1
J: TRBJ1-2
D: NA

CDR3: CASSLRGGTNIQYF
V: TRBV19
J: TRBJ2-4
D: TRBD2

CDR3: CASSLGPGGETQYF
V: TRBV5-1
J: TRBJ2-5
D: TRBD2

CDR3: CASLQGLMNTEAFF
V: TRBV2
J: TRBJ1-1
D: NA

CDR3: CSARDSTGLQETQYF
V: TRBV20-1
J: TRBJ2-5
D: NA

CDR3: CASSHSGSNQPQHF
V: TRBV7-9
J: TRBJ1-5
D: NA

CDR3: CAISGQGPAETQYF
V: TRBV10-3
J: TRBJ2-5
D: NA

CDR3: CASSRQAPNTEAFF
V: TRBV7-2
J: TRBJ1-1
D: NA

CDR3: CASSPLDRGQRPYEQYF
V: TRBV11-2
J: TRBJ2-7
D: TRBD1

CDR3: CASRTRTSGGPSYEQYF
V: TRBV6-2/TRBV6-3
J: TRBJ2-7
D: TRBD2

CDR3: CASSLDRGWHTEAFF
V: TRBV5-1
J: TRBJ1-1
D: TRBD1

CDR3: CASSFSRGDRAYEQYF
V: TRBV27
J: TRBJ2-7
D: NA

CDR3: CASSLDVKNIQYF
V: TRBV7-6
J: TRBJ2-4
D: NA